These T cell receptor beta chains were read from a single sample in a study of cytomegalovirus exposure and HLA in healthy donors. Only in-frame clones appear in the TCRdb table, and some are missing; sequencing was by immunoSEQ multiplex PCR. Seen here are around 170,000 clones, over 65% observed once, and the top ten hold roughly 2.8%. The source material was PBMCs. The receptors originated from a woman between 45 and 60 years old in good health and CMV-seropositive. CDR3s include the opening cysteine and the closing phenylalanine or tryptophan. The D gene is left open where the match is weak. Not all rows give a size; the values are once, few, many and, for expanded clones, a class.

D: TRBD1
V: TRBV11-3
J: TRBJ2-1
size: .
length: 14
CDR3: CASSLQGAYNEQFF
DNA: TGTGCCAGCAGCTTGCAGGGGGCCTACAATGAGCAGTTCTTC

D: .
V: TRBV7-9
J: TRBJ2-6
size: .
length: 17
CDR3: CSSSLGEGRSGANVLTF
DNA: TGTTCCAGCAGCCTTGGAGAGGGTCGGTCTGGGGCCAACGTCCTGACTTTC

D: TRBD1
V: TRBV7-9
J: TRBJ1-1
size: .
length: 14
CDR3: CASSLTGDRTEAFF
DNA: TGTGCCAGCAGCTTGACAGGGGATAGAACTGAAGCTTTCTTT

D: TRBD2
V: TRBV4-1
J: TRBJ2-3
size: .
length: 15
CDR3: CASSQAAGFTDTQYF
DNA: TGCGCCAGCAGCCAAGCAGCGGGGTTCACAGATACGCAGTATTTT

D: TRBD2
V: TRBV5-1
J: TRBJ2-1
size: .
length: 16
CDR3: CASSLAEAGGQNEQFF
DNA: TGCGCCAGCAGCTTGGCCGAAGCGGGGGGGCAAAATGAGCAGTTCTTC

D: .
V: TRBV7-3
J: TRBJ2-1
size: .
length: 16
CDR3: CASSFQGGASYNEQFF
DNA: TGTGCCAGCAGCTTTCAGGGGGGTGCGTCCTACAATGAGCAGTTCTTC

D: .
V: TRBV10-2
J: TRBJ1-2
size: .
length: 14
CDR3: CAINQGSLGYGYTF
DNA: TGCGCCATCAACCAAGGGAGTCTAGGCTATGGCTACACCTTC

D: .
V: TRBV6-1
J: TRBJ1-2
size: .
length: 13
CDR3: CAGSGPTLYGYTF
DNA: TGTGCCGGCTCAGGGCCGACCCTCTATGGCTACACCTTC

D: TRBD2
V: TRBV7-6
J: TRBJ2-7
size: .
length: 16
CDR3: CASSLGTSGDSYEQYF
DNA: TGTGCCAGCAGCTTAGGGACTAGCGGGGACTCCTACGAGCAGTACTTC

D: .
V: TRBV9
J: TRBJ2-3
size: .
length: 13
CDR3: CASSVGTGDTQYF
DNA: TGTGCCAGCAGCGTAGGTACCGGAGATACGCAGTATTTT

D: TRBD1
V: TRBV5-4
J: TRBJ2-7
size: .
length: 14
CDR3: CASSFRQGLGEQYF
DNA: TGTGCCAGCAGCTTCAGACAGGGGCTAGGCGAGCAGTACTTC

D: TRBD1
V: TRBV27
J: TRBJ2-7
size: .
length: 15
CDR3: CASSLGTGGPYEQYF
DNA: TGTGCCAGCAGCCTAGGGACAGGGGGACCCTACGAGCAGTACTTC

D: TRBD1
V: TRBV5-1
J: TRBJ2-3
size: .
length: 15
CDR3: CASSLGTGEPDTQYF
DNA: TGCGCCAGCAGCCTAGGGACAGGGGAGCCAGATACGCAGTATTTT

D: TRBD2
V: TRBV5-6
J: TRBJ2-7
size: few
length: 14
CDR3: CASSFGRGDDEQYF
DNA: TGTGCCAGCAGCTTTGGACGGGGGGACGACGAGCAGTACTTC

D: TRBD1
V: TRBV7-2
J: TRBJ1-1
size: .
length: 12
CDR3: CASSRTGTEAFF
DNA: TGTGCCAGCAGCCGGACAGGGACTGAAGCTTTCTTT

D: .
V: TRBV7-9
J: TRBJ1-2
size: .
length: 12
CDR3: CSSSFTEYGYTF
DNA: TGTTCCAGCAGCTTCACAGAGTATGGCTACACCTTC

D: TRBD1
V: TRBV5-8
J: TRBJ2-1
size: .
length: 15
CDR3: CASSSVRGSYNEQFF
DNA: TGTGCCAGCAGCTCGGTCAGGGGGTCCTACAATGAGCAGTTCTTC

D: .
V: TRBV12-2
J: TRBJ1-2
size: few
length: 16
CDR3: CASRTPGTGILYGYTF
DNA: TGTGCAAGTCGCACCCCCGGGACAGGGATTCTCTATGGCTACACCTTC

D: .
V: TRBV6-4
J: TRBJ2-2
size: .
length: 14
CDR3: CASSESGNTGELFF
DNA: TGTGCCAGCAGTGAGTCAGGGAACACCGGGGAGCTGTTTTTT

D: .
V: TRBV13
J: TRBJ1-4
size: .
length: 16
CDR3: CASSLSRATNNEKLFF
DNA: TGTGCCAGCAGCCTATCCCGTGCAACTAATAATGAAAAACTGTTTTTT

D: .
V: TRBV9
J: TRBJ1-6
size: .
length: 15
CDR3: CASSVTVDPKSPLHF
DNA: TGTGCCAGCAGCGTAACAGTAGACCCGAAATCACCCCTCCACTTT

D: .
V: TRBV7-9
J: TRBJ1-4
size: few
length: 14
CDR3: CASTGGGPSEKLFF
DNA: TGTGCCAGCACGGGGGGAGGTCCTTCCGAAAAACTGTTTTTT

D: TRBD1
V: TRBV5-4
J: TRBJ2-5
size: .
length: 15
CDR3: CASSQTGQGVETQYF
DNA: TGCGCCAGCAGCCAAACGGGACAGGGAGTGGAGACCCAGTACTTC

D: TRBD2
V: TRBV5-8
J: TRBJ2-1
size: few
length: 15
CDR3: CASSLVRGGYNEQFF
DNA: TGTGCCAGCAGCTTGGTGCGGGGGGGATACAATGAGCAGTTCTTC

D: TRBD1
V: TRBV6-6
J: TRBJ2-7
size: once
length: 12
CDR3: CASTPGGAEQYF
DNA: TGTGCCAGCACGCCAGGGGGCGCCGAGCAGTACTTC

D: TRBD1
V: TRBV6-5
J: TRBJ2-7
size: .
length: 15
CDR3: CASRSRDRGPYEQYF
DNA: TGTGCCAGCAGAAGCCGGGACAGGGGTCCCTACGAGCAGTACTTC

D: .
V: TRBV19
J: TRBJ1-1
size: .
length: 13
CDR3: CASSPRDKPEAFF
DNA: TGTGCCAGTAGTCCCCGGGACAAGCCTGAAGCTTTCTTT

D: .
V: TRBV6-1
J: TRBJ2-2
size: .
length: 13
CDR3: CASSVVSTGELFF
DNA: TGTGCCAGCAGTGTTGTCAGCACCGGGGAGCTGTTTTTT

D: .
V: TRBV7-8
J: TRBJ2-2
size: .
length: 16
CDR3: CASSQYTQGWTGELFF
DNA: TGTGCCAGCAGCCAATACACCCAGGGGTGGACCGGGGAGCTGTTTTTT

D: .
V: TRBV2
J: TRBJ1-2
size: .
length: 15
CDR3: CASSPPREGNYGYTF
DNA: TGTGCCAGCAGCCCGCCCCGGGAGGGGAACTATGGCTACACCTTC

D: .
V: TRBV19
J: TRBJ1-5
size: .
length: 15
CDR3: CASILSDYSNQPQHF
DNA: TGTGCCAGTATTTTGTCGGACTATAGCAATCAGCCCCAGCATTTT

D: .
V: TRBV6-4
J: TRBJ1-4
size: .
length: 18
CDR3: CASSATKPYEFGNEKLFF
DNA: TGTGCCAGCAGTGCCACCAAACCCTACGAGTTCGGTAATGAAAAACTGTTTTTT

D: TRBD1
V: TRBV30
J: TRBJ1-1
size: .
length: 13
CDR3: CAWAGTGGTEAFF
DNA: TGTGCCTGGGCCGGGACAGGAGGTACTGAAGCTTTCTTT

D: .
V: TRBV2
J: TRBJ2-5
size: once
length: 13
CDR3: CASIWSGQETQYF
DNA: TGTGCCAGCATATGGTCCGGGCAAGAGACCCAGTACTTC

D: .
V: TRBV6-6
J: TRBJ2-7
size: .
length: 14
CDR3: CASSHETGPYEQYF
DNA: TGTGCCAGCAGCCATGAGACAGGCCCCTACGAGCAGTACTTC

D: TRBD2
V: TRBV7-3
J: TRBJ2-2
size: .
length: 16
CDR3: CASSLRTGGQIGELFF
DNA: TGTGCCAGCAGCCTCCGTACGGGGGGGCAAATCGGGGAGCTGTTTTTT

D: .
V: TRBV30
J: TRBJ1-2
size: .
length: 12
CDR3: CAWSETDYGYTF
DNA: TGTGCCTGGAGCGAGACAGACTATGGCTACACCTTC

D: .
V: TRBV4-2
J: TRBJ2-3
size: .
length: 18
CDR3: CASSQDGTDYRSTDTQYF
DNA: TGTGCCAGCAGCCAAGATGGGACGGACTACCGATCCACAGATACGCAGTATTTT

D: .
V: TRBV19
J: TRBJ1-1
size: .
length: 13
CDR3: CASSIGAGTEAFF
DNA: TGTGCCAGTAGTATCGGAGCGGGAACTGAAGCTTTCTTT

D: .
V: TRBV7-3
J: TRBJ1-2
size: .
length: 14
CDR3: CASSLMGGGDGYTF
DNA: TGTGCCAGCAGCTTAATGGGGGGGGGCGATGGCTACACCTTC

D: TRBD1
V: TRBV5-3
J: TRBJ2-5
size: .
length: 12
CDR3: CATDRVSETQYF
DNA: TGTGCCACAGACAGGGTAAGCGAGACCCAGTACTTC

D: .
V: TRBV4-1
J: TRBJ2-3
size: .
length: 15
CDR3: CASSQREGSADTQYF
DNA: TGCGCCAGCAGCCAGAGGGAAGGGTCTGCAGATACGCAGTATTTT

D: .
V: TRBV5-1
J: TRBJ2-1
size: .
length: 15
CDR3: CASSSNRYRDPEQFF
DNA: TGCGCCAGCAGCTCAAACCGGTACAGGGATCCAGAGCAGTTCTTC

D: .
V: TRBV15
J: TRBJ2-1
size: .
length: 15
CDR3: CATSRGTMLDDEQFF
DNA: TGTGCCACCAGCAGAGGGACTATGCTTGACGATGAGCAGTTCTTC

D: TRBD1
V: TRBV6-4
J: TRBJ2-7
size: .
length: 13
CDR3: CASRTGTGDEQYF
DNA: TGTGCCAGCAGAACCGGGACAGGGGACGAGCAGTACTTC

D: TRBD2
V: TRBV14
J: TRBJ2-3
size: .
length: 18
CDR3: CASSQVRAGGRSTDTQYF
DNA: TGTGCCAGCAGCCAAGTGCGAGCGGGGGGTCGTAGCACAGATACGCAGTATTTT

D: .
V: TRBV18
J: TRBJ1-4
size: .
length: 13
CDR3: CASSPRRGEKLFF
DNA: TGTGCCAGCTCACCCAGGAGGGGAGAAAAACTGTTTTTT

D: TRBD1
V: TRBV19
J: TRBJ1-5
size: .
length: 17
CDR3: CASSTPRDRYSNQPQHF
DNA: TGTGCCAGTAGTACCCCCCGGGACAGGTATAGCAATCAGCCCCAGCATTTT

D: TRBD1
V: TRBV7-8
J: TRBJ1-3
size: few
length: 16
CDR3: CASSSWTGLSGNTIYF
DNA: TGTGCCAGCAGCTCGTGGACAGGCCTTTCTGGAAACACCATATATTTT

D: TRBD1
V: TRBV7-8
J: TRBJ1-2
size: .
length: 17
CDR3: CASSLVVLGTENYGYTF
DNA: TGTGCCAGCAGCTTAGTAGTTCTAGGGACAGAAAACTATGGCTACACCTTC

D: .
V: TRBV6-1
J: TRBJ2-3
size: .
length: 13
CDR3: CASKPPRPETQYF
DNA: TGTGCCAGCAAACCCCCGCGGCCAGAGACGCAGTATTTT

D: TRBD1
V: TRBV30
J: TRBJ1-1
size: .
length: 13
CDR3: CAGTTGRDTEAFF
DNA: TGTGCCGGAACGACAGGGAGAGACACTGAAGCTTTCTTT